These 27 T cell receptor beta chains were sequenced from one sample in a study of Ad26.COV2.S vaccination and SARS-CoV-2 variants. Treatment of the sample: roughly 20 received Ad26.COV2.S at low or high dose, single or two shots; several received placebo; per-sample allocation not given. The study sampled participants on day 63 after the first vaccine or placebo injection. Clones were read by immunoSEQ multiplex PCR, and TCRdb kept only the in-frame ones, dropping some. The table records hundreds of thousands of clones, roughly four fifths of them present only once. The source material was peripheral blood, sampled in a trial of Ad26.COV2.S vaccine versus placebo. All receptors come from a person between 18 and 59 years old who received the Ad26.COV2.S COVID-19 vaccine or a placebo.

J is TRBJ2-5 and V is TRBV3-1 (or the pseudogene TRBV3-2); TRBD2 is a possible D gene (7 bases). The germline V gene has CDR1 LGHDT and CDR2 YNNKEL (reference sequence). The CDR3 consists of 15 residues. V gave up 0 bases and J gave up 5 bases, with 13 bases separating them. CDR3 DNA sequence: TGTGCCAGCAGCCAAGATGTAGGGGGAGGGGAGACCCAGTACTTC. Its translation is CASSQDVGGGETQYF.

The rearrangement joins TRBV6-5 to TRBJ2-3; D unclear. V was cut by 5 bases and J by 0 bases, with 9 bases left in between. This CDR3 spans 14 amino acids. Germline-derived CDR1 and CDR2 are MNHEY and SVGAGI. The CDR3 coding sequence is TGTGCCAGCAGTCGCCAGGCTAGCACAGATACGCAGTATTTT. Translated, it gives CASSRQASTDTQYF.

The V call is TRBV10-1, the J call TRBJ2-1, with TRBD2 matching 10 bases. V was pared by 0 bases and J by 8 bases, with 7 bases of the junction left unmatched. CDR1 is WNHNN, CDR2 SYGVQD, per germline (reference sequence). This CDR3 contains 16 residues. The CDR3 loop reads CASSESKAGGPYEQFF. CDR3 coding DNA: TGCGCCAGCAGTGAGTCGAAAGCGGGAGGGCCCTATGAGCAGTTCTTC.

The chain uses TRBV6-5 and TRBJ2-3, with 9 bases aligning to TRBD2. The germline V gene has CDR1 MNHEY and CDR2 SVGAGI. V lost 6 bases, J lost 6 bases, and 10 bases stayed unmatched. This CDR3 comprises 15 residues. The CDR3 is CASSIAGVGADTQYF. CDR3 in DNA: TGTGCCAGCAGCATAGCGGGAGTAGGAGCGGATACGCAGTATTTT.

The genes are TRBV12-3 or TRBV12-4 and TRBJ2-5; weak D call: TRBD1 (6 bases). The CDR3 runs to 13 residues. V was shortened by 5 bases and J by 7 bases, with 14 bases between the two germline ends. The CDR3: CASSIIQGPTQYF. The CDR3 DNA sequence: TGTGCCAGCAGTATTATACAGGGTCCGACCCAGTACTTC.

This chain connects TRBV24-1 to TRBJ1-5; the D is unclear. The CDR3 is 14 amino acids. Trimming pared 3 bases from V and 5 bases from J, leaving 10 bases between. Per the germline V gene, CDR1 is KGHDR and CDR2 is SFDVKD. The CDR3 loop is CATSDRYGYQPQHF. The CDR3 DNA sequence: TGTGCCACCAGTGATCGGTACGGTTATCAGCCCCAGCATTTT.

This chain uses TRBV19 with TRBJ2-1; 8 bases are a match to TRBD2. CDR1 and CDR2 from the germline V gene are LNHDA and SQIVND (reference sequence). V shed 7 bases, J shed 6 bases, and the junction held 17 bases outside the gene matches. The CDR3 is 17 amino acids. CDR3 sequence reads: CASTPRSGSGIGNEQFF. The DNA of the CDR3 is TGTGCCAGTACCCCTCGATCGGGTAGCGGGATCGGCAATGAGCAGTTCTTC.

Regarding this clone: Other DNA sequences in this specimen translate into the identical CDR3. This chain joins TRBV24-1 and TRBJ1-5; D possibly corresponds to TRBD1 (6 bases). Trimming cost V 1 base and J 7 bases, with 10 bases left between them. This CDR3 is 14 amino acids long. The germline CDR1 and CDR2 sequences are KGHDR and SFDVKD. The CDR3: CATSDLGGNQPQHF. The CDR3 DNA is TGTGCCACCAGTGATTTAGGGGGGAACCAGCCCCAGCATTTT.

This clone has just one count. The J gene is TRBJ1-5, the V gene TRBV30, with no clear D. This CDR3 is built from 13 residues. CDR1 is GTSNPN and CDR2 is SVGIG in the germline V gene (reference sequence). The ends were cut back, 0 bases at V and 7 bases at J, with 10 bases in the middle. CDR3 coding DNA: TGTGCCTGGAGTGTTCTGGAAAGCCAGCCCCAGCATTTT. Translated, it gives CAWSVLESQPQHF.

The chain couples TRBV7-2 to TRBJ1-2, with D tentatively TRBD1 (5 bases). Germline-derived CDR1 and CDR2 are SGHTA and FQGNSA. The germline V and J ends were trimmed by 3 bases and 6 bases, with 11 bases remaining between them. This CDR3 contains 13 residues. The CDR3 region has the DNA TGTGCCAGCAGCTTTTATGGGGGAAATGGCTACACCTTC. It is translated as CASSFYGGNGYTF.

V gene TRBV7-3 combines with J gene TRBJ2-3; D is perhaps TRBD2 (5 bases). Trimming stripped 5 bases from V and 0 bases from J, with 9 bases between. CDR1 and CDR2 (germline): SGHTA, FQGTGA. There are 14 residues in the CDR3. CDR3 sequence reads: CASSAGPSTDTQYF. The DNA of the CDR3 is TGTGCCAGCAGCGCGGGCCCGAGCACAGATACGCAGTATTTT.

The chain couples TRBV19 to TRBJ1-1; D remains unclear. Germline V gene lookup returns CDR1 LNHDA and CDR2 SQIVND (reference sequence). The CDR3 is made up of 13 amino acids. V gave up 7 bases and J gave up 6 bases, with 15 bases separating them. In DNA, the CDR3 is TGTGCCAGTACCGCGGGTGGGATCCCTGAAGCTTTCTTT. Translation gives CASTAGGIPEAFF. Filled out from reference TRBV19 and TRBJ1-1, the complete variable domain reads DGGITQSPKYLFRKEGQNVTLSCEQNLNHDAMYWYRQDPGQGLRLIYYSQIVNDFQKGDIAEGYSVSREKKESFPLTVTSAQKNPTAFYLCASTAGGIPEAFFGQGTRLTVV.

The CDR3 spells CASSGLTGLALEQYF. CDR3 coding DNA: TGTGCCAGCAGCGGACTCACAGGGCTGGCCTTGGAGCAGTACTTC. J is TRBJ2-7 and V is TRBV5-6; possible D gene TRBD1, 6 bases. This CDR3 region has 15 residues. V shed 4 bases and J shed 7 bases, with 21 bases lying between them. Germline CDR1 is SGHDT and CDR2 is YYEEEE.

The V gene is TRBV5-4, the J gene TRBJ1-6; the match to TRBD1 covers 9 bases. J lost 6 bases, V lost 4 bases, and 5 bases had no gene match. The CDR3 spans 15 residues. Germline V gene sequence: CDR1 SGHNT, CDR2 YYREEE (reference sequence). The DNA of the CDR3 is TGTGCCAGCAGCCTACAGGGGGCGATTAATTCACCCCTCCACTTT. It translates to CASSLQGAINSPLHF.

The chain recombines TRBV4-1 with TRBJ1-3, with D maybe TRBD1 (5 bases). Germline CDR1 MGHRA, CDR2 YSYEKL. The length of the CDR3 is 15 residues. Trimming took off 3 bases at V and 8 bases at J, with 17 bases between the two ends. The DNA of the CDR3 is TGCGCCAGCAGCCATGTCACTGGGGGACTCGACACCATATATTTT. This sequence encodes CASSHVTGGLDTIYF.

The chain uses TRBV4-1 and TRBJ1-2, with 7 bases lining up with TRBD1. Germline loops: CDR1 MGHRA, CDR2 YSYEKL. This CDR3 is built from 13 residues. V lost 5 bases to trimming and J lost 4 bases; unmatched junction nucleotides: 4. CDR3 DNA sequence: TGCGCCAGCAGCGGGACAGCATCCTATGGCTACACCTTC. It codes for CASSGTASYGYTF.

The rearrangement uses TRBV6-5 and TRBJ1-5, with TRBD1 identical over 7 bases. J gave up 3 bases and V 5 bases, and 7 bases lay outside the gene matches. The CDR3 loop spans 15 amino acids. The V gene's germline CDR1 is MNHEY and CDR2 SVGAGI. The DNA for the CDR3 is TGTGCCAGCAGTCCGGCCGGGACAGTCAATCAGCCCCAGCATTTT. Its protein product is CASSPAGTVNQPQHF.

The rearrangement uses TRBV6-5 and TRBJ1-1, with 10 bases matching TRBD1. Per the germline V gene, CDR1 is MNHEY and CDR2 is SVGAGI. The length of the CDR3 is 14 residues. Trimming cost V 6 bases and J 5 bases; bases outside gene matches: 6. The CDR3 sequence: CASSRGQGVTEAFF. Here the CDR3 DNA reads TGTGCCAGCAGCCGCGGACAGGGGGTTACTGAAGCTTTCTTT.

This rearrangement joins TRBV6-5 to TRBJ2-3; 8 nucleotides align to TRBD2. The CDR3 loop spans 15 amino acids. After removal of 4 bases from V and 1 base from J, the junction contained 4 bases not matched to a gene. Germline CDR1 and CDR2: MNHEY and SVGAGI. In DNA, the CDR3 is TGTGCCAGCAGTTCCATAGCGGGGCGCACAGATACGCAGTATTTT. It yields the protein CASSSIAGRTDTQYF.

The gene calls are TRBV29-1 and TRBJ2-5; D may be TRBD2 (6 bases). The CDR3 sequence is 14 residues long. Germline CDR1 SQVTM, CDR2 ANQGSEA. The V gene lost 6 bases and the J gene lost 4 bases, with 18 bases spanning the gap. The CDR3 reads CSVPRAGLRETQYF. For the CDR3, the DNA is TGCAGCGTCCCCAGAGCGGGTCTGCGAGAGACCCAGTACTTC.

This sequence joins TRBV27 and TRBJ2-1; maybe TRBD2 (6 bases). Trimming removed 11 bases at V and 6 bases at J, with 29 bases between. CDR3 length: 17 residues. Per the germline V gene, CDR1 is MNHEY and CDR2 is SMNVEV (reference sequence). This CDR3 reads CAWGFGTPRSWGNEQFF. DNA of the CDR3: TGTGCCTGGGGTTTCGGGACTCCAAGGAGTTGGGGCAATGAGCAGTTCTTC.

The V and J genes are TRBV6-1 and TRBJ1-1; 7 nucleotides match TRBD1. The CDR3 covers 13 residues. After removal of 3 bases from V and 11 bases from J, the junction contained 9 bases not matched to a gene. The germline V gene has CDR1 MNHNS and CDR2 SASEGT. CDR3 nucleotides: TGTGCCAGCAGTGAGCATCGGGACAGCCAGGCTTTCTTT. It is translated as CASSEHRDSQAFF.

In this sample, this clone turned up once. The rearrangement joins TRBV4-3 to TRBJ2-3; unclear D gene. Germline V gene data show CDR1 as LGHNA and CDR2 as YSLEER. The CDR3 is 15 amino acids. V lost 1 base and J lost 1, with 9 bases in between. The CDR3 nucleotides are TGCGCCAGCAGCCAAGGGCCGCTAGGCACAGATACGCAGTATTTT. Translating it yields CASSQGPLGTDTQYF.

The chain uses TRBV24-1 and TRBJ2-3; possible D gene TRBD1, 5 bases. CDR3 length: 15 residues. Trimming removed 2 bases at V and 1 base at J, with 9 bases between. The germline V gene encodes CDR1 KGHDR and CDR2 SFDVKD. The CDR3 nucleotides read TGTGCCACCAGTGATTGGGGCGATGGCACAGATACGCAGTATTTT. Translation: CATSDWGDGTDTQYF.

As concerns this clone: Mismatch with germline at one junction end may stem from a read error. The chain is built from TRBV20-1 and TRBJ1-3; 10 positions match TRBD1. The CDR3 is 11 amino acids. Germline V gene lookup returns CDR1 DFQATT and CDR2 SNEGSKA (reference sequence). CDR3 region: CSARLGQGPIF. In DNA, the CDR3 is TGCAGTGCTAGACTGGGACAGGGGCCCATATTT.

The gene calls are TRBV5-5 and TRBJ2-1; the D gene is possibly TRBD2 (6 bases). Germline values: CDR1 SGHKS, CDR2 YYEKEE (reference sequence). CDR3 length: 15 amino acids. The germline V and J ends were trimmed by 0 bases and 12 bases, with 19 bases remaining between them. The CDR3 nucleotides are TGTGCCAGCAGCTTGGAGGGGAGGACAACCTTTTGGCAGTTCTTC. Its protein product is CASSLEGRTTFWQFF.

This chain uses TRBV5-4 with TRBJ2-6; D remains unclear. Germline V gives CDR1 SGHNT, CDR2 YYREEE (reference sequence). Trimming shortened V by 6 bases and J by 4 bases, and 11 bases separated the two germline ends. The CDR3 is made up of 14 amino acids. CDR3 in amino acids: CASKSGVGANVLTF. CDR3 sequence (DNA): TGTGCCAGCAAATCGGGCGTAGGGGCCAACGTCCTGACTTTC.